The 5 T cell receptor beta chains listed next were all sequenced from one sample in a study of blood T cell repertoires in COVID-19. Produced via immunoSEQ multiplex PCR; TCRdb's table is partial and in-frame only. The repertoire holds approximately 140,000 clones, around four fifths seen once, with about 3% in the top ten. The sample taken for sequencing was peripheral blood. The receptor source for this set is a woman between 40 and 50 years old with active or convalescent COVID-19.

The rearrangement links TRBV13 to TRBJ1-2, with 9 positions matching TRBD1. Germline CDR1 PRHDT, CDR2 FYEKMQ (reference sequence). The CDR3 length is 15 residues. V lost 4 bases, J lost 5 bases, and 8 bases stayed unmatched. The CDR3 loop reads CASSSTGGSRYGYTF. The CDR3 region has the DNA TGTGCCAGCAGCTCAACAGGGGGCTCGCGGTATGGCTACACCTTC.

This chain uses TRBV7-2 with TRBJ2-1; 8 nucleotides align to TRBD1. The CDR3 runs to 16 residues. V gave up 5 bases and J gave up 0 bases; unmatched junction bases: 6. CDR1 is SGHTA and CDR2 is FQGNSA in the germline V gene. In DNA form, the CDR3 reads TGTGCCAGCAGCCTGACAGGGGCCCTCTCCTACAATGAGCAGTTCTTC. Its protein is CASSLTGALSYNEQFF.

The chain uses TRBV18 and TRBJ1-2; D perhaps matches TRBD1 (6 bases). V shed 3 bases and J shed 1 base, with 9 bases lying between them. The CDR3 extends over 14 amino acids. CDR1 and CDR2 (germline): KGHSH, LQKENI. The CDR3 nucleotides read TGTGCCAGCTCACCGGACAGCTTTAACTATGGCTACACCTTC. This translates into CASSPDSFNYGYTF.

V usage is TRBV19 and J usage is TRBJ1-2, with a possible D match to TRBD1 (6 bases). CDR1 is LNHDA and CDR2 is SQIVND in the germline V gene (reference sequence). The CDR3 length is 13 residues. V was pared by 4 bases and J by 4 bases, with 10 bases between. The CDR3 spells CASSTDSLYGYTF. The CDR3, as DNA: TGTGCCAGTAGTACGGACAGCCTCTATGGCTACACCTTC.

The chain has TRBV7-9 and TRBJ1-3, with D possibly being TRBD1 (5 bases). The V end lost 3 bases, the J end lost 2 bases, and 11 bases lay between the germline ends. This CDR3 spans 15 amino acids. The germline V gene encodes CDR1 SEHNR and CDR2 FQNEAQ (reference sequence). CDR3 in amino acids: CASSLDISTGNTIYF. DNA of the CDR3: TGTGCCAGCAGCTTGGACATTTCCACTGGAAACACCATATATTTT.